Listed below are T cell receptor beta chains from one sample, sequenced in a study of T cell responses to AZD1222 COVID-19 vaccine. The assay was immunoSEQ multiplex PCR, and TCRdb's table has in-frame clones only and misses some. The profile shows about 120,000 clones, approximately 86% of them singletons. The sequencing here drew on peripheral blood, taken on day 0 of AZD1222 vaccination. Receptors originate from an adult in good health. Both conserved end residues are part of each CDR3. A D gene is named only where the DNA matches it firmly. Rows may omit the clone size; those that give it use once, few, many or a size class.

>-|TRBD2|TRBV3-1/TRBV3-2|TRBJ2-2
CASSQDRTSGARRTGELFF
TGTGCCAGCAGCCAAGATCGGACTAGCGGGGCCCGGCGGACCGGGGAGCTGTTTTTT
>-|-|TRBV19|TRBJ2-3
CASTDLLGNTQYF
TGTGCCAGTACGGACCTTCTAGGGAATACGCAGTATTTT
>-|-|TRBV2|TRBJ2-2
CASKSYIVANTGELFF
TGTGCCAGCAAGTCCTATATAGTCGCGAACACCGGGGAGCTGTTTTTT
>few|-|TRBV10-2|TRBJ1-1
CASSDLGWSGKAEAFF
TGCGCCAGCAGTGATTTGGGATGGAGCGGTAAGGCTGAAGCTTTCTTT
>-|-|TRBV10-3|TRBJ1-2
CAIMGGDDYGYTF
TGTGCCATCATGGGGGGCGATGACTATGGCTACACCTTC
>-|-|TRBV6-1|TRBJ1-4
CASSEQQGKLFF
TGTGCCAGCAGTGAACAGCAAGGAAAACTGTTTTTT
>-|TRBD1|TRBV19|TRBJ1-1
CASSRTGGSNTEAFF
TGTGCCAGTAGTCGGACAGGGGGATCGAACACTGAAGCTTTCTTT
>-|TRBD2|TRBV20-1|TRBJ2-3
CSASRVTGGSTDTQYF
TGCAGTGCTAGTAGGGTTACGGGAGGCAGCACAGATACGCAGTATTTT
>-|TRBD1|TRBV28|TRBJ2-5
CASSPSDRDQETQYF
TGTGCCAGCAGTCCGTCGGACAGGGATCAAGAGACCCAGTACTTC
>-|-|TRBV28|TRBJ2-7
CASSWEREQYF
TGTGCCAGCAGTTGGGAGCGGGAGCAGTACTTC
>-|-|TRBV2|TRBJ2-7
CASSEERATYEQYF
TGTGCCAGCAGTGAAGAGCGGGCAACCTACGAGCAGTACTTC
>-|TRBD2|TRBV28|TRBJ2-3
CASTTSGFTDTQYF
TGTGCCAGCACGACTAGCGGTTTCACAGATACGCAGTATTTT
>once|TRBD2|TRBV28|TRBJ2-5
CASTTSGRETQYF
TGTGCCAGCACGACGAGCGGGAGAGAGACCCAGTACTTC
>-|-|TRBV20-1|TRBJ1-3
CSVRVGNTIYF
TGCAGTGTTAGGGTGGGAAACACCATATATTTT
>-|-|TRBV28|TRBJ1-5
CASSLGQSNQPQHF
TGTGCCAGCAGTTTAGGACAGTCCAATCAGCCCCAGCATTTT
>-|TRBD1|TRBV28|TRBJ1-2
CASLKQGANYGYTF
TGTGCCAGCCTTAAACAGGGGGCAAACTATGGCTACACCTTC
>-|-|TRBV2|TRBJ1-1
CASSEVPGKAEAFF
TGTGCCAGCAGTGAAGTTCCCGGTAAGGCTGAAGCTTTCTTT
>-|TRBD1|TRBV9|TRBJ2-3
CASSVLGQGRDTQYF
TGTGCCAGCAGCGTGCTGGGACAGGGCAGAGATACGCAGTATTTT
>-|TRBD2|TRBV27|TRBJ2-1
CASSPGGLAGDRGYNEQFF
TGTGCCAGCAGCCCCGGGGGACTAGCGGGAGACCGGGGCTACAATGAGCAGTTCTTC
>-|TRBD1|TRBV4-2|TRBJ1-2
CASSQTGDGYTF
TGTGCCAGCAGCCAAACAGGGGATGGCTACACCTTC
>-|-|TRBV6-5|TRBJ2-7
CASSRSDEQYF
TGTGCCAGCAGCAGGAGCGACGAGCAGTACTTC
>-|-|TRBV28|TRBJ1-4
CASKDSSATNEKLFF
TGTGCCAGCAAGGACAGCTCTGCAACTAATGAAAAACTGTTTTTT
>few|TRBD2|TRBV11-1|TRBJ2-7
CASSLYSGSGYEQYF
TGTGCCAGCAGCTTATATAGCGGGAGCGGCTACGAGCAGTACTTC
>-|-|TRBV7-3|TRBJ1-1
CASRGNRNTEAFF
TGTGCCAGTCGGGGGAATCGGAACACTGAAGCTTTCTTT
>-|-|TRBV11-2|TRBJ2-3
CASSLGATSTDTQYF
TGTGCCAGCAGCTTAGGGGCCACTAGCACAGATACGCAGTATTTT
>-|-|TRBV19|TRBJ1-4
CASSIRGFGEKLFF
TGTGCCAGTAGTATACGGGGTTTCGGGGAAAAACTGTTTTTT
>-|TRBD1|TRBV7-9|TRBJ1-5
CASSVTGGGSNQPQHF
TGTGCCAGCAGCGTAACAGGGGGCGGTAGCAATCAGCCCCAGCATTTT
>-|-|TRBV5-1|TRBJ2-3
CASSLVGVGQPSTDTQYF
TGCGCCAGCAGCTTGGTAGGGGTCGGTCAACCTAGCACAGATACGCAGTATTTT
>once|TRBD1|TRBV28|TRBJ1-5
CASSSQTGSNQPQHF
TGTGCCAGCAGTTCCCAGACAGGGAGTAATCAGCCCCAGCATTTT
>-|TRBD1|TRBV6-6|TRBJ2-5
CASRQSGTGETQYF
TGTGCCAGCAGACAGTCCGGGACAGGCGAGACCCAGTACTTC
>once|-|TRBV24-1|TRBJ2-1
CATSEEASRGNEQFF
TGTGCCACCAGTGAAGAGGCTAGTAGAGGCAATGAGCAGTTCTTC
>-|-|TRBV7-3|TRBJ1-1
CASSLIPDTEAFF
TGTGCCAGCAGCTTAATCCCAGACACTGAAGCTTTCTTT
>-|-|TRBV7-9|TRBJ1-5
CASSLAEDQPQHF
TGTGCCAGCAGCTTAGCCGAGGATCAGCCCCAGCATTTT
>-|-|TRBV28|TRBJ1-2
CASRLPQGKGNYGYTF
TGTGCCAGCAGACTTCCCCAGGGGAAGGGTAACTATGGCTACACCTTC
>-|TRBD1|TRBV9|TRBJ2-2
CASSRTGANTGELFF
TGTGCCAGCAGCCGGACAGGGGCGAACACCGGGGAGCTGTTTTTT
>-|-|TRBV5-5|TRBJ2-2
CASHRAGGTGELFF
TGTGCCAGCCACCGAGCAGGTGGTACCGGGGAGCTGTTTTTT
>-|-|TRBV7-2|TRBJ2-1
CASSLEGYNQFF
TGTGCCAGCAGCCTAGAGGGCTACAACCAGTTCTTC
>-|TRBD2|TRBV27|TRBJ2-2
CASSFGASGRVGELFF
TGTGCCAGCAGTTTCGGGGCTAGCGGGAGGGTCGGGGAGCTGTTTTTT
>once|TRBD2|TRBV7-9|TRBJ2-1
CASSFGLAGINEQFF
TGTGCCAGCAGCTTTGGACTAGCGGGGATCAATGAGCAGTTCTTC
>-|-|TRBV2|TRBJ2-7
CASSVGLPLLYEQYF
TGTGCCAGCAGTGTAGGGCTCCCGCTCCTCTACGAGCAGTACTTC
>-|-|TRBV10-1|TRBJ2-1
CASSDGGRYNEQFF
TGCGCCAGCAGTGATGGGGGACGGTACAATGAGCAGTTCTTC
>few|-|TRBV10-3|TRBJ2-7
CATKDKRSYEQYF
TGTGCCACAAAGGATAAACGCTCCTACGAGCAGTACTTC
>-|-|TRBV9|TRBJ1-6
CASSVRPENSPLHF
TGTGCCAGCAGCGTACGGCCCGAGAATTCACCCCTCCACTTT
>-|-|TRBV6-4|TRBJ1-1
CASSVGPNTEAFF
TGTGCCAGCAGTGTGGGACCGAACACTGAAGCTTTCTTT
>-|TRBD1|TRBV7-3|TRBJ1-1
CASSPGQGLEAFF
TGTGCCAGCAGCCCAGGACAGGGTCTTGAAGCTTTCTTT
>-|TRBD1|TRBV5-1|TRBJ1-2
CASGGQGGGYTF
TGCGCCAGCGGCGGACAGGGAGGGGGCTACACCTTC
>many|-|TRBV10-1|TRBJ1-1
CASSESQGWAEAFF
TGCGCCAGCAGTGAGTCACAGGGATGGGCTGAAGCTTTCTTT
>-|-|TRBV5-1|TRBJ1-3
CASSARRGLRGNTIYF
TGCGCCAGCAGCGCCCGTAGAGGGTTGAGGGGAAACACCATATATTTT
>-|-|TRBV7-9|TRBJ2-7
CASSSGQWQYF
TGTGCCAGCAGCTCAGGACAGTGGCAGTACTTC
>once|-|TRBV28|TRBJ1-5
CASSLGGAKSQPQHF
TGTGCCAGCAGTTTAGGGGGGGCGAAGAGTCAGCCCCAGCATTTT
>-|-|TRBV3-1/TRBV3-2|TRBJ2-7
CASSQEGSRGSPYF
TGTGCCAGCAGCCAAGAGGGGTCCCGGGGCAGTCCGTACTTC
>-|-|TRBV20-1|TRBJ2-2
CSASRRGPPGELFF
TGCAGTGCTAGTAGGAGGGGGCCTCCCGGGGAGCTGTTTTTT
>once|-|TRBV3-1/TRBV3-2|TRBJ1-6
CASSQGGNSPLHF
TGTGCCAGCAGCCAAGGCGGAAATTCACCCCTCCACTTT